This T cell receptor beta chain was sequenced in a study of cytomegalovirus exposure and HLA in healthy donors. Findings and caveats of the study: Excluded: some indistinguishable V segments such as TRBV6-2 and TRBV6-3.

There are a few counts of this clone. Its antigen is still unknown. With 60 Vbeta and 13 Jbeta primers, the PCR was carried out. The table came from immunoSEQ multiplex PCR; TCRdb's copy has only in-frame clones and leaves some out. Among just over 95,000 clones listed, around 79% were seen once. Germline values: CDR1 MNHEY, CDR2 SMNVEV (reference sequence). The V gene end was trimmed by 5 bases and the J gene end by 1 base; junction bases not matched to a gene: 6. CDR3 length: 15 amino acids. The genes are TRBV27 and TRBJ1-2; TRBD1 matches at 8 bases. Material: PBMCs. This clonotype originated in a middle-aged woman in good health and CMV-seronegative. In DNA, the CDR3 is TGTGCCAGCAGTATAAGACAGGGGAGTAACTATGGCTACACCTTC. Residues: CASSIRQGSNYGYTF.